This TCR beta chain was captured in a study of cytomegalovirus exposure and HLA in healthy donors. This PCR relied on a set of 60 Vbeta primers and 13 Jbeta primers. Some clones are missing from TCRdb's copy, which holds only in-frame ones; the method was immunoSEQ multiplex PCR. Of about 230,000 clones in the sample, about 77% are singletons; the top ten hold more than 0.45%. Study conclusions and caveats: Indistinguishable V segments, including TRBV6-2 and TRBV6-3, were excluded. Further analysis was carried out later, and it showed several of the most significant clusters appearing linked to common viral pathogens.

For this clone: Antigen unknown.

Germline V CDR1 and CDR2: MGHRA, YSYEKL. V lost 4 bases and J lost 1; bases outside the gene matches: 6. This CDR3 region has 15 residues. This chain joins TRBV4-1 and TRBJ1-2; 7 nucleotides agree with TRBD1. This TCR came from a boy younger than 18 in good health and CMV-seronegative. Material: PBMCs. CDR3 sequence reads: CASSRGGGLNYGYTF. In DNA form, the CDR3 reads TGCGCCAGCAGCCGAGGAGGGGGCCTTAACTATGGCTACACCTTC.